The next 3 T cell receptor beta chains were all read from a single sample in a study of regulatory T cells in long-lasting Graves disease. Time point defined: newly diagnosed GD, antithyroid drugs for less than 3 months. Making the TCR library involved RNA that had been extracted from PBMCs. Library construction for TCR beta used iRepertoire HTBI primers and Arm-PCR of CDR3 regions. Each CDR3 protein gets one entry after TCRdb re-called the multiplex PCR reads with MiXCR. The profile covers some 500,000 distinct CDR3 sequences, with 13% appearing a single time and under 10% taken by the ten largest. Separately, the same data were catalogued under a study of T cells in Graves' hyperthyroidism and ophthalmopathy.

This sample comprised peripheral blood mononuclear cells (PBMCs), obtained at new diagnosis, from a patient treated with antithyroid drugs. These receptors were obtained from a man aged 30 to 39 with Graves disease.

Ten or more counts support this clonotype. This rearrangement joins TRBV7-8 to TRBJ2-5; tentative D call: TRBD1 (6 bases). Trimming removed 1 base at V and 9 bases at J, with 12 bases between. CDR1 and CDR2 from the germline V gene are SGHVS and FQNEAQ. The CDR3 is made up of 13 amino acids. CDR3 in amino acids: CASSLGTPGAQYF. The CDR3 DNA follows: TGTGCCAGCAGCTTAGGGACTCCAGGGGCCCAGTACTTC. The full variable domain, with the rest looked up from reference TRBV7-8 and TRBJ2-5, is GAGVSQSPRYKVAKRGQDVALRCDPISGHVSLFWYQQALGQGPEFLTYFQNEAQLDKSGLPSDRFFAERPEGSVSTLKIQRTQQEDSAVYLCASSLGTPGAQYFGPGTRLLVL.

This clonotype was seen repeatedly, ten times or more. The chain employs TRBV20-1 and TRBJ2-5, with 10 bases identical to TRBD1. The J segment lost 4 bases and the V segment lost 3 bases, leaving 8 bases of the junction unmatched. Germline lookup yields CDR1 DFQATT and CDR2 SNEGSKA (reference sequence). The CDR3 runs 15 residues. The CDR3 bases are TGCAGTGCTAGGCCGGGGGACAGGGGTGGAGAGACCCAGTACTTC. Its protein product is CSARPGDRGGETQYF.

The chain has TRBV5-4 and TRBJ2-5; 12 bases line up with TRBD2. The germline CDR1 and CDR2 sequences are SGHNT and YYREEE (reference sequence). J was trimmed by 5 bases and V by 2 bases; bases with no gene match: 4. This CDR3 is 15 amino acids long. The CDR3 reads CASSFEGTSGETQYF. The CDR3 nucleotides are TGTGCCAGCAGCTTCGAGGGGACTAGCGGGGAGACCCAGTACTTC.